Below are 27 T cell receptor beta chains sequenced from a single sample in a study of blood T cells in healthy people across ages (dated by TCRdb to 2014 to 2015). Libraries were made using 5' RACE. Instrument used: Illumina HiSeq 2500. The second PCR ran for about 7 to 11 cycles and used a J-beta primer mix along with a sample-barcoded 5' primer. TCRdb took the public reads, trimmed them with fastp at Q25, ran MiXCR for clone calling and kept in-frame beta chains. All rows with the same CDR3 protein become a single entry with the most common DNA and genes. The sample yields some 1.7 million distinct CDR3 sequences; roughly 30% were counted once. Less than 9.5% of the sample lies in the top ten. The sample consisted of blood. The receptors here all came from a woman aged 30 to 39 in good health.

The chain employs TRBV30 and TRBJ2-5; D is ambiguous. The V gene's germline CDR1 is GTSNPN and CDR2 SVGIG (reference sequence). The CDR3 is 12 residues long. Trimming took off 2 bases at V and 4 bases at J, with 8 bases between the two ends. CDR3 nucleotide sequence: TGTGCCTGGAGTCTCTTGGGAGAGACCCAGTACTTC. This translates into CAWSLLGETQYF. The whole variable domain, filled in from reference TRBV30 and TRBJ2-5, reads SQTIHQWPATLVQPVGSPLSLECTVEGTSNPNLYWYRQAAGRGLQLLFYSVGIGQISSEVPQNLSASRPQDRQFILSSKKLLLSDSGFYLCAWSLLGETQYFGPGTRLLVL.

V is TRBV18 and J is TRBJ2-5; TRBD2 aligns across 11 bases. This CDR3 comprises 15 residues. V shed 6 bases and J 4 bases; nucleotides not matched to a gene: 7. Germline V gene sequence: CDR1 KGHSH, CDR2 LQKENI. The DNA for the CDR3 is TGTGCCAGCTCCCCGAGACTAGCGGGACCAGAGACCCAGTACTTC. Protein sequence: CASSPRLAGPETQYF.

V gene TRBV3-1 combines with J gene TRBJ2-3, with a possible D match to TRBD2 (6 bases). This CDR3 has 14 residues. V shed 7 bases and J shed 4 bases, with 15 bases lying between them. Germline loops: CDR1 LGHDT, CDR2 YNNKEL (reference sequence). DNA of the CDR3: TGTGCCAGCAACCCAGCGGGCTGGGCAGATACGCAGTATTTT. Its protein product is CASNPAGWADTQYF.

This chain connects TRBV6-4 to TRBJ2-1; D not certain. Germline V gene lookup returns CDR1 MRHNA and CDR2 SNTAGT. V gave up 4 bases and J gave up 0 bases, with 10 bases separating them. This CDR3 region has 15 residues. The CDR3 sequence is CASSADPFSYNEQFF. The CDR3 nucleotides read TGTGCCAGCAGTGCCGATCCATTCTCCTACAATGAGCAGTTCTTC.

On this clonotype: The junction shows a germline mismatch at one end, possibly a read error. CDR3 sequence: CAGSEVASGELFF. DNA for the CDR3: TGTGCCGGCAGTGAAGTGGCTTCCGGGGAGCTGTTTTTT. The chain carries TRBV2 and TRBJ2-2; no firm D call. This CDR3 comprises 13 residues. Germline CDR1 reads SNHLY; CDR2 reads FYNNEI.

The V call is TRBV4-3, the J call TRBJ2-6; D is unclear. V lost 0 bases and J 4 bases, leaving 10 bases between the germline ends. The CDR3 length is 16 residues. CDR1 is LGHNA, CDR2 YSLEER, per germline. The CDR3 sequence: CASSQEWISGANVLTF. CDR3 DNA sequence: TGCGCCAGCAGCCAAGAATGGATCTCCGGGGCCAACGTCCTGACTTTC.

The rearrangement joins TRBV18 to TRBJ1-5, with TRBD1 matching 11 bases. The germline V gene encodes CDR1 KGHSH and CDR2 LQKENI. The CDR3 is made up of 15 amino acids. The J segment lost 5 bases and the V segment lost 8 bases, leaving 8 bases of the junction unmatched. The CDR3 nucleotides read TGTGCCAGCCTCGCGGGACAGGGGGGCGATCAGCCCCAGCATTTT. Protein sequence: CASLAGQGGDQPQHF.

The chain is built from TRBV15 and TRBJ2-3; D is undetermined. This CDR3 comprises 16 residues. Germline values: CDR1 LNHNV, CDR2 YYDKDF (reference sequence). Deletions cut 4 bases from V and 0 bases from J, with 14 bases between. The CDR3 is CATSTKAYKSTDTQYF. In DNA, the CDR3 is TGTGCCACCAGCACCAAAGCATATAAGAGCACAGATACGCAGTATTTT.

There are a few counts of this clonotype. This chain connects TRBV5-1 to TRBJ1-2; TRBD1 agrees at 11 bases. The germline gives CDR1 SGHRS, CDR2 YFSETQ. The CDR3 runs 15 residues. The V and J ends lost 4 bases and 6 bases, in that order; junction bases with no gene match: 8. CDR3 amino acids: CASSAADRGRDGYTF. As DNA, the CDR3 is TGCGCCAGCAGCGCAGCGGACAGGGGGCGGGATGGCTACACCTTC.

This clonotype was counted at least ten times. The chain is built from TRBV29-1 and TRBJ1-1; tentatively, D is TRBD1 (6 bases). The CDR3 extends over 13 amino acids. V was shortened by 6 bases and J by 0 bases, with 11 bases between the two germline ends. From germline, CDR1 is SQVTM and CDR2 ANQGSEA. The CDR3 reads CSVLRDMNTEAFF. Here the CDR3 DNA reads TGCAGCGTGCTCAGGGACATGAACACTGAAGCTTTCTTT.

In regard to this clonotype: Compared with germline, one end of the junction differs, possibly owing to a read error. V gene TRBV7-2 combines with J gene TRBJ2-4; 7 positions agree with TRBD1. CDR1 and CDR2 (germline): SGHTA, FQGNSA. The CDR3 has 15 residues. CDR3 sequence reads: CASGLEGTGANIQYF. The CDR3 coding sequence is TGTGCCAGCGGCTTAGAAGGCACAGGGGCAAACATTCAGTACTTC.

Notes on this clonotype: This could be a read error, since a much larger clone is one nucleotide away. The J gene is TRBJ2-7, the V gene TRBV6-5; D is possibly TRBD1 (5 bases). Trimming pared 6 bases from V and 2 bases from J, leaving 14 bases between. CDR1 is MNHEY, CDR2 SVGAGI, per germline. This CDR3 has 14 amino acids. This chain's CDR3 is CASRVDIRAYEQYF. In nucleotides, the CDR3 is TGTGCCAGCAGGGTGGACATTCGGGCCTACGAGCAGTACTTC.

This clonotype was recorded many times. The CDR3 DNA is TGTGCCAGCTCATTGACGCTGACAGACCCCCCGGGCGAGCAGTACTTC. As protein: CASSLTLTDPPGEQYF. The chain uses TRBV18 and TRBJ2-7; D might be TRBD1 (5 bases). The CDR3 contains 16 residues. The germline gives CDR1 KGHSH, CDR2 LQKENI. V was trimmed by 5 bases and J by 6 bases, leaving 23 bases between them.

This clonotype has more than one count but fewer than ten. At one end the junction does not follow the germline gene, possibly because of a read error. The chain uses TRBV24-1 and TRBJ2-3; 14 bases map to TRBD2. The length of the CDR3 is 16 residues. Germline values: CDR1 KGHDR, CDR2 SFDVKD. CDR3 in DNA: TGTGCCGCCAGGGAGGGACTAGCGGGGGCCCGTGCTACGCAGTATTTT. As protein: CAAREGLAGARATQYF.

The chain links TRBV20-1 to TRBJ2-3; no reliable D call. CDR1 DFQATT and CDR2 SNEGSKA come from the germline V gene (reference sequence). The CDR3 is 11 residues long. DNA for the CDR3: TGCAGGGCAACGGACACAGATACGCAGTATTTT. This codes for CRATDTDTQYF.

Note on this clonotype: A much larger clonotype is one base distant, so this may be a read error. The genes are TRBV4-1 and TRBJ2-1; D unresolved. Deletions cut 1 base from V and 7 bases from J, with 14 bases between. Germline V lookup: CDR1 MGHRA, CDR2 YSYEKL. This CDR3 has 15 amino acids. CDR3 amino acids: CASSQVRLRDNEQFF. The CDR3 DNA sequence: TGCGCCAGCAGCCAAGTTAGACTGAGAGATAATGAGCAGTTCTTC.

This clonotype has more than one count but fewer than ten. CDR3 residues: CAISGATEPYEQYF. CDR3 in DNA: TGTGCCATCAGCGGCGCAACAGAACCCTACGAGCAGTACTTC. The chain recombines TRBV10-3 with TRBJ2-7, with D unresolved. Trimming removed 6 bases from V and 2 bases from J, with 14 bases in between. The germline gives CDR1 ENHRY, CDR2 SYGVKD. There are 14 residues in the CDR3.

This clonotype was observed a few times. The chain is built from TRBV12-3 or TRBV12-4 and TRBJ1-2; D possibly corresponds to TRBD1 (6 bases). V lost 7 bases and J lost 7, with 16 bases in between. CDR3 length equals 13 residues. CDR3 protein: CASIRPGAGGYTF. CDR3 DNA sequence: TGTGCCAGCATCCGGCCAGGGGCCGGTGGCTACACCTTC.

CDR3 sequence: CASSLFLGANTEAFF. CDR3 nucleotides: TGTGCCAGCAGCTTATTTCTGGGGGCGAACACTGAAGCTTTCTTT. V and J are TRBV11-2 and TRBJ1-1; a possible D gene is TRBD1 (6 bases). Trimming pared 2 bases from V and 1 base from J, leaving 11 bases between. Germline V gene data show CDR1 as SGHAT and CDR2 as FQNNGV. The CDR3 covers 15 residues.

This clonotype was recorded at least ten times. The chain joins TRBV11-2 to TRBJ2-5, with D hard to call. V was shortened by 1 base and J by 5 bases, with 8 bases between the two germline ends. CDR1 and CDR2 (germline): SGHAT, FQNNGV. The CDR3 contains 13 residues. CDR3 coding DNA: TGTGCCAGCAGCTTAGGATTGTCGGAGACCCAGTACTTC. It yields the protein CASSLGLSETQYF.

CDR3 in DNA: TGTGCCAGCAGCGGAACTGTAACTAATGAAAAACTGTTTTTT. Amino acids: CASSGTVTNEKLFF. The V gene is TRBV12-3 or TRBV12-4, the J gene TRBJ1-4; D ambiguous. The CDR3 has 14 amino acids. Trimming pared 6 bases from V and 1 base from J, leaving 9 bases between.

In this sample, this clonotype turned up many times. CDR3 DNA sequence: TGCGCCAGCAGCGGGGGACAGGAGAATTCACCCCTCCACTTT. It translates to CASSGGQENSPLHF. This sequence joins TRBV4-3 and TRBJ1-6; TRBD1 matches 8 bases. Trimming cost V 5 bases and J 7 bases; bases outside gene matches: 4. Germline V lookup: CDR1 LGHNA, CDR2 YSLEER. This CDR3 has 14 amino acids.

This clonotype turned up a few times. Compared with germline, one end of the junction differs, possibly owing to a read error. The genes are TRBV5-6 and TRBJ1-2; D is perhaps TRBD1 (6 bases). The germline gives CDR1 SGHDT, CDR2 YYEEEE. CDR3 length: 14 residues. This CDR3 reads CAGSLGTRNYGYTF. As DNA, the CDR3 is TGTGCCGGCAGCTTGGGGACAAGGAACTATGGCTACACCTTC.

This clonotype was counted once. The chain links TRBV29-1 to TRBJ2-1, with 7 bases that match TRBD2. The CDR3 is made up of 16 amino acids. CDR1 is SQVTM and CDR2 is ANQGSEA in the germline V gene. V dropped 0 bases and J dropped 3; count of bases not matched to a gene: 8. The CDR3 DNA reads TGCAGCGTTGAAGATTCGGGGAGCGGGAACTACAATGAGCAGTTCTTC. Protein sequence: CSVEDSGSGNYNEQFF.

This chain uses TRBV11-3 with TRBJ2-2, with D possibly TRBD2 on 5 matching bases. V lost 1 base, J lost 4 bases, and 16 bases lay in between. CDR1 is SGHNT and CDR2 is YENEEA in the germline V gene. The CDR3 contains 17 residues. CDR3: CASSLARSRDSTGELFF. Here the CDR3 DNA reads TGTGCCAGCAGCTTAGCCAGATCCCGGGATAGCACCGGGGAGCTGTTTTTT.

This CDR3 reads CACCPGYTF. CDR3 sequence (DNA): TGTGCTTGCTGCCCTGGCTACACCTTC. The chain couples TRBV14 to TRBJ1-2; no definite D call. This CDR3 is built from 9 residues. CDR1 SGHDN and CDR2 FVKESK come from the germline V gene.

The chain employs TRBV2 and TRBJ2-1; the match to TRBD2 covers 11 bases. J lost 7 bases, V lost 6 bases, and 11 bases had no gene match. There are 16 residues in the CDR3. CDR1 and CDR2 (germline): SNHLY, FYNNEI. CDR3 amino acids: CASRATSGGFRNEQFF. CDR3 sequence (DNA): TGTGCCAGCAGAGCTACTAGCGGGGGTTTTAGGAATGAGCAGTTCTTC.